This T cell receptor (beta chain) stems from a study of identical twins. Only healthy Caucasians were enrolled as donors. Using its own MiXCR run on the 5' RACE reads, TCRdb lists one record per CDR3 protein. The profile shows about 530,000 distinct CDR3 sequences, about 15% of them singletons. These data were likewise used in another study, on yellow fever vaccine responses in identical twins. This second report adds: Reported findings indicate that twins' vaccine T cell responses seemed partially convergent, partially personalized.

This receptor was identified in a young woman in good health. The sequenced sample was CD4+ T cells sorted from blood.

The CDR3: CASSLDSREATDTQYF. The CDR3 bases are TGTGCCAGCAGCTTAGATTCGCGGGAGGCCACAGATACGCAGTATTTT. V and J are TRBV5-4 and TRBJ2-3; the match to TRBD2 covers 8 bases. Looked up from germline, CDR1 is SGHNT and CDR2 is YYREEE (reference sequence). Trimming at V came to 2 bases and at J to 2 bases, leaving 7 bases not matched to a gene. The CDR3 totals 16 residues.